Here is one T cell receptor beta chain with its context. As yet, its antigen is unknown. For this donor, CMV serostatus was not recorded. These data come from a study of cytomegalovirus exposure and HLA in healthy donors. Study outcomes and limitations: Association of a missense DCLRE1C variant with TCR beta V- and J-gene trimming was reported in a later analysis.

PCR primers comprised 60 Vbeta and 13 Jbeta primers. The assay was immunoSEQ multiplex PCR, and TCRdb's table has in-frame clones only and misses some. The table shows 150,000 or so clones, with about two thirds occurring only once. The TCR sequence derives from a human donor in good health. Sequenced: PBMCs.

CDR3: CASSSGGAVYNEQFF. CDR3 sequence (DNA): TGTGCCAGCAGCTCCGGGGGGGCGGTCTACAATGAGCAGTTCTTC. V is TRBV7-3 and J is TRBJ2-1, with TRBD2 matching over 8 bases. CDR3 length equals 15 residues. Per the germline V gene, CDR1 is SGHTA and CDR2 is FQGTGA. The junction had 5 bases not matched to a gene; V was cut back by 4 bases and J by 3 bases.